These 15 T cell receptor beta chains were sequenced from one sample in a study of Ad26.COV2.S vaccination and SARS-CoV-2 variants. Treatment meaning: over 15 received Ad26.COV2.S at low or high dose, single or two shots; about five received placebo; per-sample allocation not given. After the first vaccine or placebo injection, samples were drawn on day 63. Produced via immunoSEQ multiplex PCR; TCRdb's table is partial and in-frame only. The sample contains about 410,000 clones, approximately 90% of which appear only once. The specimen was peripheral blood, collected in a trial of Ad26.COV2.S vaccine versus placebo. These receptors originate from a person between 18 and 65 years old who received the Ad26.COV2.S COVID-19 vaccine or a placebo.

The rearrangement uses TRBV18 and TRBJ1-1; 7 bases agree with TRBD1. V dropped 2 bases and J dropped 4; count of bases not matched to a gene: 10. The CDR3 is made up of 16 amino acids. The germline gives CDR1 KGHSH, CDR2 LQKENI. The CDR3 spells CASSPNRQGGGTEAFF. The CDR3 bases are TGTGCCAGCTCACCAAATAGACAGGGCGGAGGCACTGAAGCTTTCTTT.

The V gene is TRBV5-5, the J gene TRBJ2-2; D is ambiguous. The CDR3 runs 13 residues. Per the germline V gene, CDR1 is SGHKS and CDR2 is YYEKEE (reference sequence). The germline V and J ends were trimmed by 4 bases and 5 bases, with 9 bases remaining between them. CDR3 sequence (DNA): TGTGCCAGCAGCCCGGAATGGACCGGGGAGCTGTTTTTT. Translation gives CASSPEWTGELFF.

The chain couples TRBV4-3 to TRBJ2-3; 7 bases fit TRBD2. Per germline, CDR1 LGHNA and CDR2 YSLEER. V lost 4 bases to trimming and J lost 3 bases; unmatched junction nucleotides: 7. The CDR3 contains 15 residues. The CDR3 here is CASSPRAGRTDTQYF. In DNA, the CDR3 is TGCGCCAGCAGCCCAAGAGCGGGACGGACAGATACGCAGTATTTT.

The rearrangement links TRBV11-2 to TRBJ1-4; D is unresolved. The CDR3 covers 16 residues. V lost 6 bases and J lost 3, with 17 bases in between. The germline gives CDR1 SGHAT, CDR2 FQNNGV. This CDR3 reads CASSPKGGGPNEKLFF. DNA of the CDR3: TGTGCCAGCAGTCCGAAGGGCGGCGGCCCTAATGAAAAACTGTTTTTT.

The rearrangement uses TRBV28 and TRBJ2-1; 7 bases map to TRBD2. The CDR3 totals 15 residues. V lost 6 bases to trimming and J lost 6 bases; unmatched junction nucleotides: 11. Germline CDR1 is MDHEN and CDR2 is SYDVKM. Here the CDR3 reads CASSPRLGLSNEQFF. The CDR3 DNA reads TGTGCCAGCAGCCCAAGGCTGGGACTAAGCAATGAGCAGTTCTTC.

About this clone itself: Other DNA sequences within the sample encode an identical CDR3. The gene calls are TRBV5-1 and TRBJ1-5; possibly TRBD1 for D (6 bases). Per germline, CDR1 SGHRS and CDR2 YFSETQ. CDR3 length: 14 amino acids. Deletions cut 0 bases from V and 7 bases from J, with 11 bases between. This CDR3 reads CASSLAGGGQPQHF. The DNA of the CDR3 is TGCGCCAGCAGCTTGGCCGGGGGCGGGCAGCCCCAGCATTTT.

The chain carries TRBV15 and TRBJ1-5; tentative D call: TRBD1 (5 bases). V dropped 0 bases and J dropped 0 bases, with 12 bases sitting between them. This CDR3 contains 17 residues. Germline-derived CDR1 and CDR2 are LNHNV and YYDKDF (reference sequence). This CDR3 reads CATSRDTGYPSNQPQHF. The CDR3, as DNA: TGTGCCACCAGCAGAGATACAGGTTACCCTAGCAATCAGCCCCAGCATTTT.

This clone was detected a few times. The chain couples TRBV5-4 to TRBJ2-2, with D hard to call. Per germline, CDR1 SGHNT and CDR2 YYREEE (reference sequence). The germline V and J ends were trimmed by 0 bases and 5 bases, with 11 bases remaining between them. The CDR3 covers 15 residues. The CDR3 coding sequence is TGTGCCAGCAGCTTGGCCCCTTTGGGGACCGGGGAGCTGTTTTTT. This translates into CASSLAPLGTGELFF.

Here the CDR3 reads CASSSPGQGYEQYF. CDR3 DNA: TGTGCCAGCAGCTCACCGGGACAGGGCTACGAGCAGTACTTC. The genes are TRBV7-6 and TRBJ2-7; 9 bases match TRBD1. J was trimmed by 3 bases and V by 4 bases; bases with no gene match: 4. The CDR3 runs 14 residues. The germline V gene encodes CDR1 SGHVS and CDR2 FNYEAQ. Full variable domain (remainder filled in from reference TRBV7-6 and TRBJ2-7): GAGVSQSPRYKVTKRGQDVALRCDPISGHVSLYWYRQALGQGPEFLTYFNYEAQQDKSGLPNDRFSAERPEGSISTLTIQRTEQRDSAMYRCASSSPGQGYEQYFGPGTRLTVT.

The chain employs TRBV9 and TRBJ1-6; tentative D call: TRBD1 (6 bases). Trimming took 4 bases from V and 7 from J, leaving 12 bases between them. Looked up from germline, CDR1 is SGDLS and CDR2 is YYNGEE. The CDR3 covers 14 residues. The CDR3 nucleotides are TGTGCCAGCAGCCCAGGGAGGGGGAATTCACCCCTCCACTTT. Translating gives CASSPGRGNSPLHF.

The rearrangement joins TRBV7-6 to TRBJ2-1; maybe TRBD1 (5 bases). V was cut by 5 bases and J by 10 bases, with 15 bases left in between. CDR1 and CDR2 from the germline V gene are SGHVS and FNYEAQ. The CDR3 runs 13 residues. The CDR3 loop reads CASSPLGLGEQFF. The CDR3 DNA reads TGTGCCAGCAGCCCCCTGGGGCTGGGGGAGCAGTTCTTC.

The chain has TRBV3-1 (or the pseudogene TRBV3-2) and TRBJ2-1; 8 bases align to TRBD1. The CDR3 has 13 amino acids. Germline V gene lookup returns CDR1 LGHDT and CDR2 YNNKEL (reference sequence). Trimming took 7 bases from V and 7 from J; bases not matched to a gene: 6. The CDR3 DNA is TGTGCCAGCACCCCAAGGACAGGGAATGAGCAGTTCTTC. Its protein is CASTPRTGNEQFF.

The chain combines TRBV4-3 with TRBJ2-3; 10 bases map to TRBD1. In germline, CDR1 is LGHNA, CDR2 YSLEER. The junction had 4 bases not matched to a gene; V was cut back by 3 bases and J by 1 base. This CDR3 has 16 amino acids. In nucleotides, the CDR3 is TGCGCCAGCAGCCAGACAGGGGGCGCGGGCACAGATACGCAGTATTTT. This translates into CASSQTGGAGTDTQYF.

The gene calls are TRBV7-2 and TRBJ2-7; D gene unclear. Trimming took off 5 bases at V and 4 bases at J, with 6 bases between the two ends. There are 11 residues in the CDR3. Germline V CDR1 and CDR2: SGHTA, FQGNSA. CDR3 amino acids: CASSPRYEQYF. CDR3 DNA: TGTGCCAGCAGCCCACGATACGAGCAGTACTTC.

This chain links TRBV7-9 with TRBJ2-3; perhaps D is TRBD1 or TRBD2 (5 bases each). Trimming removed 8 bases from V and 2 bases from J, with 17 bases in between. The CDR3 is 15 amino acids. CDR1 is SEHNR, CDR2 FQNEAQ, per germline (reference sequence). As DNA, the CDR3 is TGTGCCAGCCTTGAGGGGTCAGGCCTCACAGATACGCAGTATTTT. Its translation: CASLEGSGLTDTQYF.